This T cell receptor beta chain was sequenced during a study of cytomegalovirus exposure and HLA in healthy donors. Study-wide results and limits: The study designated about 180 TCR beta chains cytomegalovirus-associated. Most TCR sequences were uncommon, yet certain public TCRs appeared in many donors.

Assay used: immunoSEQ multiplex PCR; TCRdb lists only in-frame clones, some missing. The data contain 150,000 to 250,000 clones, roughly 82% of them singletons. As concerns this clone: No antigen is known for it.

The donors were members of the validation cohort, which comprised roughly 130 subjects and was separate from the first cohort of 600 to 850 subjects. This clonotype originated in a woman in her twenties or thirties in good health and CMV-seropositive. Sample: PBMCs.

The CDR3 sequence is CASSRGPMTRTEQYF. DNA for the CDR3: TGTGCCAGCAGCCGCGGACCGATGACTAGAACCGAGCAGTACTTC. J is TRBJ2-7 and V is TRBV6-5; tentative D call: TRBD2 (6 bases). The CDR3 loop spans 15 amino acids. V was clipped by 6 bases and J by 6 bases, with 21 bases between them. The germline gives CDR1 MNHEY, CDR2 SVGAGI.